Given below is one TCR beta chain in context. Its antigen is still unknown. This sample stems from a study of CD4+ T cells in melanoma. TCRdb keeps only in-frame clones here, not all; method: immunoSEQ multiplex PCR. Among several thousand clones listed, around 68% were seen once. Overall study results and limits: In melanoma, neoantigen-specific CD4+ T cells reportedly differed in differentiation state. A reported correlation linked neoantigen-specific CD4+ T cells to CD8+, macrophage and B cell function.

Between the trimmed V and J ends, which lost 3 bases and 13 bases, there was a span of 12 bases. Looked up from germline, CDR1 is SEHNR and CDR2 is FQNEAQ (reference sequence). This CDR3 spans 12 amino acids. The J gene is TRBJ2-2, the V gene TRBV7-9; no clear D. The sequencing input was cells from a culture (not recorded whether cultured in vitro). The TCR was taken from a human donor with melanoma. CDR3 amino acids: CASSLEVPRLFF. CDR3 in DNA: TGTGCCAGCAGCTTGGAAGTCCCCAGGCTGTTTTTT.